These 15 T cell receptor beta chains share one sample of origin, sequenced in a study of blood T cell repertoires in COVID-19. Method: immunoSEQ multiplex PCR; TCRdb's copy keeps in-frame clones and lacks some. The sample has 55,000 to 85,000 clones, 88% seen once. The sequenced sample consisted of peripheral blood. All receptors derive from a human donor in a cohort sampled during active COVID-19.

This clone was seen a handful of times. The chain's CDR3 is CSVGGTGNNEQFF. CDR3 nucleotides: TGCAGCGTGGGGGGGACAGGTAACAATGAGCAGTTCTTC. The chain employs TRBV29-1 and TRBJ2-1; D possibly corresponds to TRBD1 (8 bases). The CDR3 is 13 residues long. CDR1 is SQVTM and CDR2 is ANQGSEA in the germline V gene. V was cut by 6 bases and J by 5 bases, with 14 bases left in between.

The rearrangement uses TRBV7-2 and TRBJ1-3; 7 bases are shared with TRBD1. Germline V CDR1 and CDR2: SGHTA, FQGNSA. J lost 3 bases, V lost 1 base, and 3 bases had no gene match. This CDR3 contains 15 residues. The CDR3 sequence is CASSLERGLGNTIYF. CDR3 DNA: TGTGCCAGCAGCTTAGAGAGGGGGCTTGGAAACACCATATATTTT.

The CDR3 spells CASSYKLDNSPLHF. The DNA for the CDR3 is TGCGCCAGCAGCTATAAGTTGGACAACTCACCCCTCCACTTT. The gene calls are TRBV5-1 and TRBJ1-6; TRBD1 might be the D (5 bases). Germline CDR1 and CDR2: SGHRS and YFSETQ. The CDR3 runs to 14 residues. The ends were cut back, 3 bases at V and 10 bases at J, with 14 bases in the middle.

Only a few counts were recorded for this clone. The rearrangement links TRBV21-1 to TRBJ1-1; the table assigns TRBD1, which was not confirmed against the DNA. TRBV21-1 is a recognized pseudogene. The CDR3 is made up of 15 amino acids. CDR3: CASSFPGQGNTEAFF. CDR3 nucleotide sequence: TGTGCCAGCAGCTTCCCGGGACAGGGGAACACTGAAGCTTTCTTT.

CDR3 residues: CASSPPTGRDGYTF. CDR3 in DNA: TGTGCCAGCAGCCCCCCCACAGGGCGAGATGGCTACACCTTC. This chain links TRBV7-9 with TRBJ1-2; TRBD1 might be the D (6 bases). CDR3 length equals 14 residues. CDR1 is SEHNR and CDR2 is FQNEAQ in the germline V gene (reference sequence). V was clipped by 5 bases and J by 6 bases, with 16 bases between them.

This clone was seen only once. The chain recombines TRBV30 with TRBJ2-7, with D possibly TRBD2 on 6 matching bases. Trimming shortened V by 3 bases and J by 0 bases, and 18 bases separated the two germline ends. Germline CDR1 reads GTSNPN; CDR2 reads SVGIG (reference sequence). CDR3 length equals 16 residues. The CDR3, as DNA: TGTGCCTGGAGCCGAGGGGCGAGGGGACTCTCCTACGAGCAGTACTTC. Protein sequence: CAWSRGARGLSYEQYF. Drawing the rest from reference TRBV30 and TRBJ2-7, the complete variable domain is SQTIHQWPATLVQPVGSPLSLECTVEGTSNPNLYWYRQAAGRGLQLLFYSVGIGQISSEVPQNLSASRPQDRQFILSSKKLLLSDSGFYLCAWSRGARGLSYEQYFGPGTRLTVT.

In DNA, the CDR3 is TGTGCCTGGAGTGTACGAGGAGGGAGGGGCATGAACACTGAAGCTTTCTTT. The encoded protein is CAWSVRGGRGMNTEAFF. V gene TRBV30 combines with J gene TRBJ1-1; D is perhaps TRBD1 (5 bases). Germline lookup yields CDR1 GTSNPN and CDR2 SVGIG (reference sequence). The V end lost 0 bases, the J end lost 0 bases, and 17 bases lay between the germline ends. The CDR3 contains 17 residues.

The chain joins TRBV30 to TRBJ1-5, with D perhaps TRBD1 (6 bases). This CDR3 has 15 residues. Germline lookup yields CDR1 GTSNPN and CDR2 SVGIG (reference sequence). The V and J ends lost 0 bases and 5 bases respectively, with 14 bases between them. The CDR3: CAWSVQGGPYQPQHF. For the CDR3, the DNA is TGTGCCTGGAGTGTACAGGGAGGGCCTTATCAGCCCCAGCATTTT.

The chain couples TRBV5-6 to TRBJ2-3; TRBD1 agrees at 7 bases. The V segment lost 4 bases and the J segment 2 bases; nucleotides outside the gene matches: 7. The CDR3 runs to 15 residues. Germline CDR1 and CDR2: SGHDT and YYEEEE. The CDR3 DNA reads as TGTGCCAGCAGCGGGGACAGTACTCCCACAGATACGCAGTATTTT. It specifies CASSGDSTPTDTQYF.

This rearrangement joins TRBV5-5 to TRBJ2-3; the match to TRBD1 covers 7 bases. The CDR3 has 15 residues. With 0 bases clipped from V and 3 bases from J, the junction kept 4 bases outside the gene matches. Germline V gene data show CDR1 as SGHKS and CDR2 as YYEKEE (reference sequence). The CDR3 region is CASSLVATGTDTQYF. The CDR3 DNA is TGTGCCAGCAGCTTGGTTGCGACAGGGACAGATACGCAGTATTTT.

DNA for the CDR3: TGTGCCACCAGTGATTTGGATAATAGGGACAGGGGTGGGACCCAGTACTTC. This sequence encodes CATSDLDNRDRGGTQYF. The chain has TRBV24-1 and TRBJ2-5, with 10 positions matching TRBD1. This CDR3 is built from 17 residues. Per germline, CDR1 KGHDR and CDR2 SFDVKD. J gave up 7 bases and V 0 bases, and 10 bases lay outside the gene matches.

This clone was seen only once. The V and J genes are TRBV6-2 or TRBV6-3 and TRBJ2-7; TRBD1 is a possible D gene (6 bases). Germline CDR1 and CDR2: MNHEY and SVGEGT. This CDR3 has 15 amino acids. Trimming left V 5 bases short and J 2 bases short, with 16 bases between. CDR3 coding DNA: TGTGCCAGCAGTCTACGCCCAGGGGTAACCTACGAGCAGTACTTC. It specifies CASSLRPGVTYEQYF.

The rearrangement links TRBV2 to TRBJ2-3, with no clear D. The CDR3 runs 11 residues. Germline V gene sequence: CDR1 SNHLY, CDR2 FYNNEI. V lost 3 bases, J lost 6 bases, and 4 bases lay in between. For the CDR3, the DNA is TGTGCCAGCAGTGAGCGGGATACGCAGTATTTT. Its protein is CASSERDTQYF.

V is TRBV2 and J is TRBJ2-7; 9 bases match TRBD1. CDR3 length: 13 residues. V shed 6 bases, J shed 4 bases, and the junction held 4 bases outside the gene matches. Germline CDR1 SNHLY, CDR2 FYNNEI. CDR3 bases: TGTGCCAGCAGCCCCGGGACAGGGTACGAGCAGTACTTC. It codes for CASSPGTGYEQYF.

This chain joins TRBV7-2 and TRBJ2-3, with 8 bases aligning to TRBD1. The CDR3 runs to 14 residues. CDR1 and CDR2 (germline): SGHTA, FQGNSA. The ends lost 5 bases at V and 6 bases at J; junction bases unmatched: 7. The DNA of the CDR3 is TGTGCCAGCAGCCCGAGGGACAGGATCGATACGCAGTATTTT. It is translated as CASSPRDRIDTQYF.